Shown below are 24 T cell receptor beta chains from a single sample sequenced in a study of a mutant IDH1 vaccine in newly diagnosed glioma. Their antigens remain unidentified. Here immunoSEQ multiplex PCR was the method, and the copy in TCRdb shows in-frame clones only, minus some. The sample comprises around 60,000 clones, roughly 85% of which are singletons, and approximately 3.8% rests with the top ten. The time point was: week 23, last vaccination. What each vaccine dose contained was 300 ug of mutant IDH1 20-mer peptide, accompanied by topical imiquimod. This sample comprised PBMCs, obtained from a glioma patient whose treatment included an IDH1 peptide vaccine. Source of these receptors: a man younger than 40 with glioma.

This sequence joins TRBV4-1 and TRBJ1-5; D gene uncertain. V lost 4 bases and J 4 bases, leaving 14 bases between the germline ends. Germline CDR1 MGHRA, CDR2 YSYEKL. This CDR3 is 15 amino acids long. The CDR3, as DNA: TGCGCCAGCAGCCGCCAAGAATCCCGTAATCAGCCCCAGCATTTT. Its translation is CASSRQESRNQPQHF.

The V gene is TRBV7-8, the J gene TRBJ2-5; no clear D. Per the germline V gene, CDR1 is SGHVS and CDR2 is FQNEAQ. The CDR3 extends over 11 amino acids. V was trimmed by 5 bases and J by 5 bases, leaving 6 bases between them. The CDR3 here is CASSKGETQYF. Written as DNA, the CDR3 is TGTGCCAGCAGCAAAGGGGAGACCCAGTACTTC.

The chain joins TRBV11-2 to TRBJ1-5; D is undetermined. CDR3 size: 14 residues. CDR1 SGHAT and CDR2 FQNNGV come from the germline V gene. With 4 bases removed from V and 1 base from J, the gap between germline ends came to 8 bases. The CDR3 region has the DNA TGTGCCAGCAGCTACGCCGGGAGCAATCAGCCCCAGCATTTT. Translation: CASSYAGSNQPQHF.

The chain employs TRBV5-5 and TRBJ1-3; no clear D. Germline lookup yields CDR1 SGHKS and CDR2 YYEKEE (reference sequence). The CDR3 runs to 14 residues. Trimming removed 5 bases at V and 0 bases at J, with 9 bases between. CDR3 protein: CASSTSVSGNTIYF. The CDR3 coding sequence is TGTGCCAGCAGTACAAGTGTCTCTGGAAACACCATATATTTT. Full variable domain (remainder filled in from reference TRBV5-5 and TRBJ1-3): DAGVTQSPTHLIKTRGQQVTLRCSPISGHKSVSWYQQVLGQGPQFIFQYYEKEERGRGNFPDRFSARQFPNYSSELNVNALLLGDSALYLCASSTSVSGNTIYFGEGSWLTVV.

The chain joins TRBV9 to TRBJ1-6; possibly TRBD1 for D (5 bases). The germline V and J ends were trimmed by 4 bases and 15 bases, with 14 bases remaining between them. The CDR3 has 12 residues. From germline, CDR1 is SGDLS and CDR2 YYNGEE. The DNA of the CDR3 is TGTGCCAGCAGCCTTACTCAGGGAGACCTCCACTTT. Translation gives CASSLTQGDLHF.

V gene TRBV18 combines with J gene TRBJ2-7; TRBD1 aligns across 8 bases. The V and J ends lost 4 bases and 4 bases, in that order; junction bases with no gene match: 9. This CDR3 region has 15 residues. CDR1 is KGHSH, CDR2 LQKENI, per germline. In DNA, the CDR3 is TGTGCCAGCTCACGTTTTCCGGACAGGGAATACGAGCAGTACTTC. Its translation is CASSRFPDREYEQYF.

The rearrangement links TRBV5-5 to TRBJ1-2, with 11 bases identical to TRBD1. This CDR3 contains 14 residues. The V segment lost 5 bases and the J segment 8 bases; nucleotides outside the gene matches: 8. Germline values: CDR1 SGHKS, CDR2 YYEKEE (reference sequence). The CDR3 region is CASSPWTGGEGYTF. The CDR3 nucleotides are TGTGCCAGCAGTCCCTGGACAGGGGGCGAAGGCTACACCTTC.

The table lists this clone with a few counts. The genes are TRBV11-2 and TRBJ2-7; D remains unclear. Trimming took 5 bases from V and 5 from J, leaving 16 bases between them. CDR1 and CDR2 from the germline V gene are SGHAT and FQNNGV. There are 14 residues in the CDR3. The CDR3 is CASSTVGVSDEQYF. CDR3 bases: TGTGCCAGCAGCACAGTTGGGGTCTCGGACGAGCAGTACTTC.

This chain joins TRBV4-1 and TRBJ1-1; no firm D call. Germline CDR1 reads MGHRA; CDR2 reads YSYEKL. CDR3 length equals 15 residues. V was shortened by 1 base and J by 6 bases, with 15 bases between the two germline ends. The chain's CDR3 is CASSQGSPGLAEAFF. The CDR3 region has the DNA TGCGCCAGCAGCCAAGGGAGTCCGGGTCTGGCTGAAGCTTTCTTT.

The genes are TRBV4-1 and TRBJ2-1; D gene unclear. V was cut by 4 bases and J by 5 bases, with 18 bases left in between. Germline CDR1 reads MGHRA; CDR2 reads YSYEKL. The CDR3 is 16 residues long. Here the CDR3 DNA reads TGCGCCAGCAGCCGACTGACTCCCCCGTTAAACAATGAGCAGTTCTTC. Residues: CASSRLTPPLNNEQFF.

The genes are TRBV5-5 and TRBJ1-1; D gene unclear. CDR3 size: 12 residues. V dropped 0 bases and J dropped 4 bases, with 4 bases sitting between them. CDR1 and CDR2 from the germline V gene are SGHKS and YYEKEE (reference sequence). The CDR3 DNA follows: TGTGCCAGCAGCTTGGAGGTCACTGAAGCTTTCTTT. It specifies CASSLEVTEAFF.

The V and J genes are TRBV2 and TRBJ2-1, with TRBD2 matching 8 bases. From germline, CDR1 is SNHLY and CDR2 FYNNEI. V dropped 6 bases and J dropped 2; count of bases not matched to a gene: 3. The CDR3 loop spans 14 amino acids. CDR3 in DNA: TGTGCCAGCAGGACGGGACTAGCCTACAATGAGCAGTTCTTC. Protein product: CASRTGLAYNEQFF.

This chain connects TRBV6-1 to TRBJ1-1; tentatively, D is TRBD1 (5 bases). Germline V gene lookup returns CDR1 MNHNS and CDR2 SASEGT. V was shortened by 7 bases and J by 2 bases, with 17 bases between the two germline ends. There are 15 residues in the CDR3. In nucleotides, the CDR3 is TGTGCCAGCACCACGGGACCCCCGGGAAACACTGAAGCTTTCTTT. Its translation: CASTTGPPGNTEAFF.

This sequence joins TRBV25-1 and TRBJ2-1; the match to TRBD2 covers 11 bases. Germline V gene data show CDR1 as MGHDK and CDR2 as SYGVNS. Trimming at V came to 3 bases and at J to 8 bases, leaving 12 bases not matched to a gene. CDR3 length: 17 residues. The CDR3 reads CASSEFSSGGITDEQFF. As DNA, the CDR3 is TGTGCCAGCAGTGAGTTCTCTAGCGGGGGGATTACCGATGAGCAGTTCTTC. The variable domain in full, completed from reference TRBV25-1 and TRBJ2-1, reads EADIYQTPRYLVIGTGKKITLECSQTMGHDKMYWYQQDPGMELHLIHYSYGVNSTEKGDLSSESTVSRIRTEHFPLTLESARPSHTSQYLCASSEFSSGGITDEQFFGPGTRLTVL.

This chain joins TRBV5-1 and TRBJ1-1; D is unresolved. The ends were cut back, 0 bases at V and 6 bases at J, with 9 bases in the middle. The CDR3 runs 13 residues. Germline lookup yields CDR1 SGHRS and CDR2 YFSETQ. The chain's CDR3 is CASSLGGPPEAFF. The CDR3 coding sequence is TGCGCCAGCAGCTTGGGCGGCCCCCCTGAAGCTTTCTTT.

In DNA, the CDR3 is TGTGCCACCCCACCGATCCCCAATTCACCCCTCCACTTT. It specifies CATPPIPNSPLHF. This sequence joins TRBV21-1 and TRBJ1-6. TRBV21-1 corresponds to a pseudogene. There are 13 residues in the CDR3.

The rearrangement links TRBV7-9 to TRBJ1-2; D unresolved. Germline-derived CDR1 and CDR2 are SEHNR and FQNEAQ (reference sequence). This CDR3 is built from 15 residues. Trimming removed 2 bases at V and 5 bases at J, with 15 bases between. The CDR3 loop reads CASSLLGSTGYGYTF. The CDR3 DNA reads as TGTGCCAGCAGCTTACTTGGCAGTACCGGGTATGGCTACACCTTC.

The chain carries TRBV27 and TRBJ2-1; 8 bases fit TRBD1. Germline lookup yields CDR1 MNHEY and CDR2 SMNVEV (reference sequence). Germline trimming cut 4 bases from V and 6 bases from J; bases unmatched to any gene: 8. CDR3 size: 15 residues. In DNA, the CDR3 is TGTGCCAGCAGTTCCCTGGGGACAGGTTCCAATGAGCAGTTCTTC. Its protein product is CASSSLGTGSNEQFF.

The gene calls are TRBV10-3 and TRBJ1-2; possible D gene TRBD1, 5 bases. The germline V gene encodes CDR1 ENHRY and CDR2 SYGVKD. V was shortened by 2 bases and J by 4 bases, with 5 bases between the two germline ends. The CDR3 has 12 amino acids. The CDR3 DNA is TGTGCCATCAGTGAGGACAGCTATGGCTACACCTTC. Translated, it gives CAISEDSYGYTF.

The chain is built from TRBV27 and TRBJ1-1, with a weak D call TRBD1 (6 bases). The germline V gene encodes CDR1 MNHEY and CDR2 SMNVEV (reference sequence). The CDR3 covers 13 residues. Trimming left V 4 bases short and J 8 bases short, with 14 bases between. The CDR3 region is CASSSQGSWEAFF. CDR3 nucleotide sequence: TGTGCCAGCAGTTCACAGGGTTCATGGGAAGCTTTCTTT.

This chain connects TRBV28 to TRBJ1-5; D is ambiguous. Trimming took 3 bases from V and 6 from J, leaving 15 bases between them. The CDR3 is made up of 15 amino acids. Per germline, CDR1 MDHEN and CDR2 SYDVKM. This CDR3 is CASSFLAPVGQPQHF. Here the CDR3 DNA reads TGTGCCAGCAGTTTCCTCGCCCCGGTCGGTCAGCCCCAGCATTTT.

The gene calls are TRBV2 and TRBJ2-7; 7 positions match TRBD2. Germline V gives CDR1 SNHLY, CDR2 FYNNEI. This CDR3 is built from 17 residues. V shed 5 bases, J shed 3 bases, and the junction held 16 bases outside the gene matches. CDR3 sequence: CASSPGLGRLGLYEQYF. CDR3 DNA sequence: TGTGCCAGCAGTCCCGGACTAGGTCGCCTCGGGCTCTACGAGCAGTACTTC.

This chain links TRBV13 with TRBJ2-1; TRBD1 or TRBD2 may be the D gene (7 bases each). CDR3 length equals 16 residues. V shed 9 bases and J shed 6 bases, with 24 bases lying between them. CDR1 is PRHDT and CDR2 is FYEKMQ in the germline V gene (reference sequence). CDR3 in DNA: TGTGCCAGTTTAGAGCGGGACAGCCTCGTTAGCAATGAGCAGTTCTTC. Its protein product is CASLERDSLVSNEQFF.

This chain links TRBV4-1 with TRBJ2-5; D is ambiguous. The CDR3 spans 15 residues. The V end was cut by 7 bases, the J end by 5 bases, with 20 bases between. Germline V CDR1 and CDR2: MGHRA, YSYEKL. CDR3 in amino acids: CASTSGPHLSETQYF. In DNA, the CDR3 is TGCGCCAGCACCTCCGGACCTCACCTTTCGGAGACCCAGTACTTC.